Sequencing of this T cell receptor (beta chain) was carried out in a study of identical twins. Between the trimmed V and J ends, which lost 4 bases and 8 bases, there was a span of 8 bases. The germline V gene encodes CDR1 SNHLY and CDR2 FYNNEI. CDR3 size: 11 residues. TCRdb passed the 5' RACE reads through MiXCR, listing each CDR3 protein once. This table holds roughly 230,000 distinct CDR3 sequences, around 8.8% found once. These same data were also listed under a study on yellow fever vaccine responses in identical twins.

The chain couples TRBV2 to TRBJ1-1; D gene uncertain. Material for sequencing was CD8+ T cells sorted from blood. This clonotype was obtained from a woman aged 18-29 years in good health. The CDR3 region is CASSADREAFF. The CDR3 bases are TGTGCCAGCAGTGCTGACCGGGAAGCTTTCTTT.